The T cell receptor beta chain under discussion was sequenced for a study of cytomegalovirus exposure and HLA in healthy donors. The study, taken as a whole, reports: Later analysis identified a missense DCLRE1C variant that was linked to TCR beta V- and J-gene trimming.

With 60 Vbeta and 13 Jbeta primers, the PCR was carried out. Measured with immunoSEQ multiplex PCR; TCRdb has only the in-frame clones, and not every one. The sample totals about 67,000 clones. The V end lost 1 base, the J end lost 7 bases, and 11 bases lay between the germline ends. Germline-derived CDR1 and CDR2 are SGHRS and YFSETQ. This CDR3 has 13 amino acids. Healthy bone marrow donors made up the donors. On this clone: Its antigen is as yet unknown.

The chain couples TRBV5-1 to TRBJ1-2; D not resolved. This TCR derives from a man aged 25 to 45 in good health and CMV-seropositive. The sequenced sample consisted of PBMCs. The CDR3 region is CASSLMSGGGYTF. Here the CDR3 DNA reads TGCGCCAGCAGCTTGATGTCAGGTGGTGGCTACACCTTC.